The sequence of this T cell receptor (beta chain) was determined in a study of cytomegalovirus exposure and HLA in healthy donors. Study results and caveats: Later analysis showed most CMV-associated TCR beta chains appearing HLA-restricted.

Germline V gene lookup returns CDR1 WSHSY and CDR2 SAAADI. The CDR3 loop spans 14 amino acids. Trimming pared 7 bases from V and 1 base from J, leaving 12 bases between. Notes on this clone: Its antigen remains unidentified.

A multiplex PCR was run with 60 Vbeta primers and 13 Jbeta primers. The table came from immunoSEQ multiplex PCR; TCRdb's copy has only in-frame clones and leaves some out. The sample includes around 130,000 clones. Specimen: PBMCs. The rearrangement links TRBV10-2 to TRBJ2-3; the D gene is possibly TRBD1 (5 bases). This TCR was recovered from a woman between 55 and 75 years old in good health and CMV-seronegative. The CDR3 region is CASTPTDRTDTQYF. The CDR3 DNA reads TGCGCCAGCACCCCGACAGACCGCACAGATACGCAGTATTTT.